Sequencing of this T cell receptor (beta chain) was carried out in a study of blood T cell repertoires in COVID-19. Across the study: COVID-19 samples collected from the United States, Italy and Spain covered acute and convalescent phases.

The assay was immunoSEQ multiplex PCR, and TCRdb's table has in-frame clones only and misses some. In the table there are 350,000 to 450,000 clones, approximately 88% of which are singletons. With 3 bases clipped from V and 0 bases from J, the junction kept 8 bases outside the gene matches. This CDR3 has 16 amino acids. In germline, CDR1 is SGHVS, CDR2 FQNEAQ. The V call is TRBV7-8, the J call TRBJ2-7; 7 nucleotides line up with TRBD1. Sequencing was performed on peripheral blood. This TCR derives from a middle-aged man with acute or convalescent COVID-19. CDR3 in DNA: TGTGCCAGCAGCTTCTACAGGGGATTGGGCTCCTACGAGCAGTACTTC. Protein sequence: CASSFYRGLGSYEQYF. Full variable domain (rest looked up from reference TRBV7-8 and TRBJ2-7): GAGVSQSPRYKVAKRGQDVALRCDPISGHVSLFWYQQALGQGPEFLTYFQNEAQLDKSGLPSDRFFAERPEGSVSTLKIQRTQQEDSAVYLCASSFYRGLGSYEQYFGPGTRLTVT.